This T cell receptor (beta chain) comes out of a study of cytomegalovirus exposure and HLA in healthy donors. For the study at large: Researchers previously reported finding about 110 million unique TCR beta sequences from approximately 200 million T cells.

Although they were nominally healthy when sampled, donors likely had unrecorded immune exposures. Of note for this clone: Its specificity is not known.

Researchers ran the PCR with 60 Vbeta and 13 Jbeta primers. Here immunoSEQ multiplex PCR was the method, and the copy in TCRdb shows in-frame clones only, minus some. The table has roughly 130,000 clones, around 59% seen once. General study points: After further analysis at a later stage, under 20,000 TCR beta sequences were associated with HLA alleles at 0.05 false discovery rate. Analyses of presence and absence presupposed an approximately uniform sequencing depth across donors.

The V gene's germline CDR1 is LNHDA and CDR2 SQIVND (reference sequence). The CDR3 is made up of 16 amino acids. The V gene lost 4 bases and the J gene lost 0 bases, with 13 bases spanning the gap. The chain is built from TRBV19 and TRBJ1-3, with D possibly TRBD1 on 5 matching bases. This TCR was recovered from a male donor in good health and CMV-seronegative. Sequenced sample: PBMCs. CDR3 residues: CASSSYQGLSGNTIYF. The CDR3, as DNA: TGTGCCAGTAGTAGCTACCAGGGCCTCTCTGGAAACACCATATATTTT.